This is a list of T cell receptor beta chains from one sample in a study of T cell repertoires in cytomegalovirus infection. TCRdb re-called the reads with MiXCR, one entry per CDR3 protein. The data hold more than 650,000 distinct CDR3 sequences, with under 40% observed a single time. Sequencing was done on a sample of PBMCs. These TCRs come from a human donor in good health (CMV status not recorded). Some clones in this sample may be carry-over from other donors' samples. CDR3s leave out the opening cysteine and the closing phenylalanine or tryptophan.

v_call cdr3_aa
TRBV5-6 ASSLFDNEQF
TRBV28 ASSFNRVADTQY
TRBV2 ASSEAGGRGETQY
TRBV11-2 ASSMTSGRAYEQY
TRBV19 ASSNPFQETQY
TRBV12-3/TRBV12-4 ASSLNINEQF
TRBV19 ASKGRENQPQH
TRBV30 AWRGTGVDEQF
TRBV7-9 ASSLRTGGEQY
TRBV7-2 ASSFGGKSVDTQY
TRBV24-1 ATSDSSGAAREQY
TRBV20-1 SASPAGGDTQY
TRBV12-3/TRBV12-4 ASRLGGQETHY
TRBV19 ASSIFGDSPLH
TRBV6-5 ASRLQGALGNEQF
TRBV19 ASSVAGGTVEAF
TRBV19 ASRTSGTGGEQY
TRBV7-9 ASSPLGTGGFSEQF
TRBV19 ASSIPRLNGELF
TRBV11-2 ARSLEVAGERY
TRBV7-6 ASSDRACQETQY
TRBV30 AWSGGQGGQPQH
TRBV2 ASSIRDILF
TRBV12-3/TRBV12-4 ASRSEREATDTQY
TRBV7-9 ASSSGQSTNEKLF
TRBV4-1 ASSQDGARGNEKLF
TRBV3-1 ASSPGTNPTYEQY
TRBV18 ASSPKSPNLYSTDTQY
TRBV5-6 ASSWAGHYEQY
TRBV10-3 AITPDRAYDYT
TRBV5-1 ASSPTQRGGRDTQY
TRBV7-2 ASSPVGRLGEKLF
TRBV5-4 ASSLRLERRDTQY
TRBV20-1 RTPSSQH
TRBV6-2/TRBV6-3 ASRAPLGISPYEQY
TRBV5-6 ASTWGSGRNSPLH
TRBV28 ASNSGAPGPGAF
TRBV9 ASSVYGGRAEPQH
TRBV25-1 AISLKSREAYEQY
TRBV2 ASTKTQGYEQY
TRBV27 ASSLTSGTLTYEQY
TRBV5-4 ASSLEQGPPDTQY
TRBV12-3/TRBV12-4 ASSRRPGTSNPASNSPLH
TRBV4-1 ASSQEISGTSPLH